This TCR beta chain was sequenced during a study of OX40 agonist ivuxolimab in advanced cancers. Study-level information: Patients received ivuxolimab, an intravenous treatment, every 2 weeks at 0.01 to 10 mg/kg.

Libraries were prepared by immunoSEQ multiplex PCR; TCRdb keeps only in-frame clonotypes and omits some of them. The data contain about 61,000 clones, less than 90% of them seen just once; the ten biggest clones take up 0.55% to 0.6%. The V gene lost 3 bases and the J gene lost 5 bases, with 11 bases spanning the gap. Germline V CDR1 and CDR2: SGHKS, YYEKEE (reference sequence). There are 13 residues in the CDR3. Comment on this clone: The antigen is not known.

Whole-study results and caveats: Doses of 0.1 to 3.0 mg/kg were accompanied by clonal expansion of CD4+ and CD8+ blood T cells by week 6.

The timepoints at which blood was sampled were baseline, cycle 4 day 1, and cycle 7 day 1. The sample in question was CD4+ or CD8+ T cells sorted from blood, obtained in a trial of the OX40 agonist ivuxolimab. This sequence originates from an adult with an advanced solid tumor such as melanoma, head and neck, liver or kidney cancer. This chain links TRBV5-5 with TRBJ2-5; the D is unclear. The CDR3 region has the DNA TGTGCCAGCAGCTCTACTACATTGGAGACCCAGTACTTC. It is translated as CASSSTTLETQYF.